The 13 T cell receptor beta chains below all came from one sample that was sequenced in a study of Ad26.COV2.S vaccination and SARS-CoV-2 variants. Libraries were prepared by immunoSEQ multiplex PCR; TCRdb keeps only in-frame clonotypes and omits some of them. The repertoire holds about 440,000 clones, with around 90% as singletons. Stated treatment: about 20 received Ad26.COV2.S at low or high dose, single or two shots; about 5 received placebo; per-sample allocation not given. Samples analyzed were those drawn on day 63 after the first vaccine or placebo injection. Sequenced here: peripheral blood, sampled in a trial of Ad26.COV2.S vaccine versus placebo. The receptors shown here come from a person aged 18 to 65 who received the Ad26.COV2.S COVID-19 vaccine or a placebo.

The chain couples TRBV29-1 to TRBJ1-2; D ambiguous. Trimming removed 0 bases from V and 2 bases from J, with 4 bases in between. CDR3 size: 12 residues. CDR1 and CDR2 (germline): SQVTM, ANQGSEA. As DNA, the CDR3 is TGCAGCGTTGAAGACAGGAACTATGGCTACACCTTC. It translates to CSVEDRNYGYTF.

V gene TRBV6-5 combines with J gene TRBJ2-1, with 9 bases matching TRBD2. From germline, CDR1 is MNHEY and CDR2 SVGAGI. Germline trimming cut 4 bases from V and 7 bases from J; bases unmatched to any gene: 11. The CDR3 has 16 residues. The CDR3 DNA reads as TGTGCCAGCAGTTTGACTAGCGGTAGGGGGGGAAATGAGCAGTTCTTC. Its protein is CASSLTSGRGGNEQFF.

With respect to this clone: This CDR3 is also generated by other DNA sequences in the sample. The V call is TRBV5-6, the J call TRBJ2-1; tentative D call: TRBD1 (6 bases). Per germline, CDR1 SGHDT and CDR2 YYEEEE. The CDR3 length is 12 residues. Trimming removed 0 bases at V and 9 bases at J, with 7 bases between. The CDR3 nucleotides are TGTGCCAGCAGCTTGGTAGGGGGTGAGCAGTTCTTC. The encoded protein is CASSLVGGEQFF.

V and J are TRBV5-1 and TRBJ2-5; D perhaps matches TRBD2 (6 bases). Germline CDR1 and CDR2: SGHRS and YFSETQ. CDR3 size: 16 residues. Trimming cost V 3 bases and J 2 bases, with 17 bases left between them. CDR3 residues: CASSSGSMIFQETQYF. CDR3 DNA sequence: TGCGCCAGCAGCTCCGGGAGCATGATCTTTCAAGAGACCCAGTACTTC.

In this sample, this clone turned up once. The rearrangement uses TRBV7-8 and TRBJ2-5; D gene uncertain. The CDR3 is 11 amino acids. CDR1 is SGHVS, CDR2 FQNEAQ, per germline. With 5 bases removed from V and 7 bases from J, the gap between germline ends came to 8 bases. CDR3 nucleotide sequence: TGTGCCAGCAGCCAGCGTGCGACCCAGTACTTC. Translation gives CASSQRATQYF.

V gene TRBV7-3 combines with J gene TRBJ2-2, with no clear D. The germline V gene has CDR1 SGHTA and CDR2 FQGTGA. This CDR3 has 13 residues. V dropped 4 bases and J dropped 4 bases, with 7 bases sitting between them. CDR3 in amino acids: CASSSLITGELFF. The CDR3 region has the DNA TGTGCCAGCAGCTCTCTTATCACCGGGGAGCTGTTTTTT.

J is TRBJ1-6 and V is TRBV5-4; D gene unclear. CDR1 SGHNT and CDR2 YYREEE come from the germline V gene (reference sequence). CDR3 length equals 15 residues. V was cut by 4 bases and J by 5 bases, with 13 bases left in between. The CDR3 loop reads CASSNREGNNSPLHF. The CDR3 coding sequence is TGTGCCAGCAGCAACCGGGAGGGTAATAATTCACCCCTCCACTTT. Using reference TRBV5-4 and TRBJ1-6 for the parts outside the CDR3, the full variable domain is ETGVTQSPTHLIKTRGQQVTLRCSSQSGHNTVSWYQQALGQGPQFIFQYYREEENGRGNFPPRFSGLQFPNYSSELNVNALELDDSALYLCASSNREGNNSPLHFGNGTRLTVT.

The chain recombines TRBV25-1 with TRBJ1-4, with D hard to call. Deletions cut 0 bases from V and 8 bases from J, with 10 bases between. The germline gives CDR1 MGHDK, CDR2 SYGVNS. The CDR3 covers 14 residues. The CDR3: CASSEYEYGEKLFF. As DNA, the CDR3 is TGTGCCAGCAGTGAATACGAATACGGGGAAAAACTGTTTTTT.

In nucleotides, the CDR3 is TGTGCCAGCAGCCAAGTGGCGAACTCTGGAAACACCATATATTTT. Residues: CASSQVANSGNTIYF. This sequence joins TRBV14 and TRBJ1-3; no definite D call. V was shortened by 1 base and J by 0 bases, with 7 bases between the two germline ends. Germline CDR1 SGHDN, CDR2 FVKESK. There are 15 residues in the CDR3.

The gene calls are TRBV29-1 and TRBJ2-1, with D uncertain. V was shortened by 8 bases and J by 0 bases, with 17 bases between the two germline ends. Germline assignment: CDR1 SQVTM and CDR2 ANQGSEA. This CDR3 spans 15 amino acids. The CDR3 protein is CSFPDRSSSYNEQFF. As DNA, the CDR3 is TGCAGCTTCCCGGACCGTAGCAGCTCCTACAATGAGCAGTTCTTC.

The rearrangement uses TRBV15 and TRBJ2-1; 11 nucleotides match TRBD2. CDR3 size: 14 residues. Germline CDR1 reads LNHNV; CDR2 reads YYDKDF (reference sequence). The V gene end was trimmed by 5 bases and the J gene end by 8 bases; junction bases not matched to a gene: 5. The CDR3 loop reads CATSGTSGGDEQFF. In nucleotides, the CDR3 is TGTGCCACCAGCGGTACTAGCGGGGGTGATGAGCAGTTCTTC.

This rearrangement joins TRBV4-1 to TRBJ2-2, with D uncertain. The germline V gene has CDR1 MGHRA and CDR2 YSYEKL. The CDR3 has 15 residues. V lost 3 bases, J lost 5 bases, and 13 bases lay in between. DNA for the CDR3: TGCGCCAGCAGCCATAGGACGGAAAATACCGGGGAGCTGTTTTTT. As protein: CASSHRTENTGELFF.

The genes are TRBV10-1 and TRBJ2-7, with D possibly being TRBD2 (6 bases). The germline V gene encodes CDR1 WNHNN and CDR2 SYGVQD (reference sequence). The CDR3 sequence is 15 residues long. V lost 1 base to trimming and J lost 7 bases, with 17 bases between them. The CDR3 loop is CASSEWASATLEQYF. The CDR3 DNA is TGCGCCAGCAGTGAGTGGGCTAGCGCTACCTTGGAGCAGTACTTC.